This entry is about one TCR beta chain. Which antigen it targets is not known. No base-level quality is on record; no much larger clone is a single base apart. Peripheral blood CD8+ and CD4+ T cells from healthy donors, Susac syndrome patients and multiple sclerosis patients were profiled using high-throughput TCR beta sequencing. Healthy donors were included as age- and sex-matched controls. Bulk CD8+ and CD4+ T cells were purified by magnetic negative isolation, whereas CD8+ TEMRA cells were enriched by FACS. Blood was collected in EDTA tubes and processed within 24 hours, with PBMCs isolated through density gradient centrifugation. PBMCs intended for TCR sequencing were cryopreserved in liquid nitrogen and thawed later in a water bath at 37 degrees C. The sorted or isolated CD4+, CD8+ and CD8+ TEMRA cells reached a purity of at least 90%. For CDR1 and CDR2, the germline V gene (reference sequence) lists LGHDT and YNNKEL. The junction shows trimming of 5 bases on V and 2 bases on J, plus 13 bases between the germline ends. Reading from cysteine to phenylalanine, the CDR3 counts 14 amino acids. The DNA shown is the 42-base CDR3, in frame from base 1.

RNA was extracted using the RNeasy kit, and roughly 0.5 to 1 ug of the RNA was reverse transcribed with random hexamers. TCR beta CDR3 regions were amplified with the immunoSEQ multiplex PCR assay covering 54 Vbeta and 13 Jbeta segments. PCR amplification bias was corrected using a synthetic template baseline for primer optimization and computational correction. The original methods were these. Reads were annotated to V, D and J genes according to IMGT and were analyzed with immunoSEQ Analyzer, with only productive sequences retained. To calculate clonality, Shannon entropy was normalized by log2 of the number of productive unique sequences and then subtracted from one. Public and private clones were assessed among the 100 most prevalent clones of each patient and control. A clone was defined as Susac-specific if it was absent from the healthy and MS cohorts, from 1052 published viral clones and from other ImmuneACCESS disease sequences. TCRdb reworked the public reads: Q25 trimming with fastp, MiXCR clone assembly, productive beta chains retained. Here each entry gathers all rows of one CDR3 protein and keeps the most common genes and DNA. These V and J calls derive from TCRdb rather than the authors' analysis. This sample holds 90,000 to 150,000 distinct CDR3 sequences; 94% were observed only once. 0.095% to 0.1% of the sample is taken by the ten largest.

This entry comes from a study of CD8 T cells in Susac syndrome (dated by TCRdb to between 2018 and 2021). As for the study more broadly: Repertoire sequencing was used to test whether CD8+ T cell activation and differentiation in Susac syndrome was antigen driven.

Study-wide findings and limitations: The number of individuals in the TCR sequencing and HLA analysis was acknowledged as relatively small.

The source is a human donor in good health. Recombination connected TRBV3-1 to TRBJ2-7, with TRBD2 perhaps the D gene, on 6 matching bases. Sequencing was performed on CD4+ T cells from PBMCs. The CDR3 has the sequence CASSGGVAAYEQYF. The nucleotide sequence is TGTGCCAGCAGCGGAGGGGTAGCGGCCTACGAGCAGTACTTC.